These 21 T cell receptor beta chains originate from one sample sequenced in a study of cytomegalovirus exposure and HLA in healthy donors. Both 60 Vbeta primers and 13 Jbeta primers went into the PCR. The table came from immunoSEQ multiplex PCR; TCRdb's copy has only in-frame clones and leaves some out. The profile shows 75,000 to 80,000 clones, about 78% of them singletons. The sequenced sample consisted of PBMCs. Receptor source: a man in his forties or fifties in good health and CMV-seronegative.

This chain joins TRBV30 and TRBJ2-1; D gene ambiguous. V was shortened by 5 bases and J by 5 bases, with 19 bases between the two germline ends. In germline, CDR1 is GTSNPN, CDR2 SVGIG (reference sequence). The CDR3 has 15 residues. Written as DNA, the CDR3 is TGTGCCTGGGGCCTCTTTAGGATTAGCCACAATGAGCAGTTCTTC. It encodes CAWGLFRISHNEQFF.

The V gene is TRBV7-2, the J gene TRBJ1-1, with D uncertain. Germline values: CDR1 SGHTA, CDR2 FQGNSA. The CDR3 covers 15 residues. Trimming shortened V by 5 bases and J by 1 base, and 14 bases separated the two germline ends. This CDR3 is CASSPRVGGNTEAFF. The CDR3 DNA reads as TGTGCCAGCAGCCCAAGGGTAGGAGGGAACACTGAAGCTTTCTTT.

CDR3 protein: CASSPGAFRNPNTEAFF. The CDR3 DNA sequence: TGTGCCAGTAGTCCAGGGGCCTTCAGAAACCCCAACACTGAAGCTTTCTTT. The chain joins TRBV19 to TRBJ1-1; D perhaps matches TRBD1 (6 bases). Per germline, CDR1 LNHDA and CDR2 SQIVND (reference sequence). The CDR3 is 17 amino acids. The ends were cut back, 5 bases at V and 2 bases at J, with 21 bases in the middle.

The CDR3 DNA follows: TGTGCCAGCAGCGCGACTAGCGGGAGGAAGGAGACCCAGTACTTC. Its translation is CASSATSGRKETQYF. The genes are TRBV7-9 and TRBJ2-5; TRBD2 aligns across 13 bases. From germline, CDR1 is SEHNR and CDR2 FQNEAQ (reference sequence). V shed 5 bases, J shed 5 bases, and the junction held 5 bases outside the gene matches. This CDR3 is built from 15 residues. Drawing the rest from reference TRBV7-9 and TRBJ2-5, the complete variable domain is DTGVSQNPRHKITKRGQNVTFRCDPISEHNRLYWYRQTLGQGPEFLTYFQNEAQLEKSRLLSDRFSAERPKGSFSTLEIQRTEQGDSAMYLCASSATSGRKETQYFGPGTRLLVL.

This rearrangement joins TRBV19 to TRBJ2-7; no definite D call. The CDR3 extends over 13 amino acids. The V end lost 5 bases, the J end lost 1 base, and 9 bases lay between the germline ends. Germline loops: CDR1 LNHDA, CDR2 SQIVND (reference sequence). The CDR3 DNA is TGTGCCAGTAGTTGGAGTGGGTCCTACGAGCAGTACTTC. This encodes CASSWSGSYEQYF.

V and J are TRBV10-3 and TRBJ2-1, with 7 bases matching TRBD1. Per the germline V gene, CDR1 is ENHRY and CDR2 is SYGVKD. J was trimmed by 4 bases and V by 6 bases; bases with no gene match: 3. The CDR3 length is 13 residues. In nucleotides, the CDR3 is TGTGCCATCAGCGGACAGGTATACAATGAGCAGTTCTTC. Encoded protein: CAISGQVYNEQFF.

In this sample, this clone turned up a few times. The genes are TRBV12-5 and TRBJ1-2; no firm D call. In germline, CDR1 is LGHNT, CDR2 FRNRAP. V was pared by 1 base and J by 4 bases, with 13 bases between. This CDR3 spans 15 amino acids. CDR3 region: CASGLGAGFGYGYTF. In DNA, the CDR3 is TGTGCTAGTGGTTTGGGAGCGGGGTTCGGCTATGGCTACACCTTC.

On this clone itself: In the same sample, other DNA sequences code for this CDR3. This chain uses TRBV5-4 with TRBJ2-3; 8 bases are a match to TRBD1. After removal of 2 bases from V and 2 bases from J, the junction contained 10 bases not matched to a gene. CDR1 is SGHNT, CDR2 YYREEE, per germline (reference sequence). This CDR3 has 17 residues. The CDR3 region has the DNA TGTGCCAGCAGCTTATATCAGGGGGCGCGTCCCACAGATACGCAGTATTTT. This gives the protein CASSLYQGARPTDTQYF.

This clone came up a few times. The chain carries TRBV19 and TRBJ2-7, with 7 bases fitting TRBD2. The CDR3 has 15 amino acids. After removal of 5 bases from V and 4 bases from J, the junction contained 11 bases not matched to a gene. The germline V gene has CDR1 LNHDA and CDR2 SQIVND (reference sequence). DNA of the CDR3: TGTGCCAGTAGTCCCCGTCGGCTAGCGGAGTACGAGCAGTACTTC. Encoded protein: CASSPRRLAEYEQYF.

This clone has more than one count but fewer than ten. The chain combines TRBV5-1 with TRBJ2-2; 12 bases agree with TRBD2. With V trimmed by 4 bases and J by 2 bases, 6 bases remained unmatched. Germline values: CDR1 SGHRS, CDR2 YFSETQ. This CDR3 comprises 17 residues. In DNA form, the CDR3 reads TGCGCCAGCAGCGGCGGGACTAGCGGGTACAACACCGGGGAGCTGTTTTTT. This sequence encodes CASSGGTSGYNTGELFF. The variable domain in full, completed from reference TRBV5-1 and TRBJ2-2, reads KAGVTQTPRYLIKTRGQQVTLSCSPISGHRSVSWYQQTPGQGLQFLFEYFSETQRNKGNFPGRFSGRQFSNSRSEMNVSTLELGDSALYLCASSGGTSGYNTGELFFGEGSRLTVL.

The chain employs TRBV29-1 and TRBJ1-5, with TRBD1 matching over 12 bases. CDR1 and CDR2 from the germline V gene are SQVTM and ANQGSEA. The CDR3 is 15 amino acids. V lost 6 bases and J lost 5; bases outside the gene matches: 8. The CDR3 nucleotides read TGCAGCGTGGGACAGGGGGCGGCAGGCGATCAGCCCCAGCATTTT. It yields the protein CSVGQGAAGDQPQHF.

About this clone itself: At one end, the junction sequence differs from germline, possibly due to a read error. CDR3 sequence: CTSGEATGELFF. The CDR3, as DNA: TGTACCAGCGGAGAGGCTACCGGGGAGCTGTTTTTT. This chain uses TRBV28 with TRBJ2-2, with a tentative D call TRBD2 (5 bases). Germline V gene sequence: CDR1 MDHEN, CDR2 SYDVKM. The CDR3 spans 12 residues.

J is TRBJ2-5 and V is TRBV7-2; D is possibly TRBD2 (6 bases). Germline values: CDR1 SGHTA, CDR2 FQGNSA. Trimming left V 4 bases short and J 10 bases short, with 16 bases between. The CDR3 has 13 residues. CDR3 nucleotide sequence: TGTGCCAGCAGCTCTGGACTATCCGGGGTCCAGTACTTC. Translated: CASSSGLSGVQYF. The entire variable domain, with the rest obtained from reference TRBV7-2 and TRBJ2-5, is as follows: GAGVSQSPSNKVTEKGKDVELRCDPISGHTALYWYRQSLGQGLEFLIYFQGNSAPDKSGLPSDRFSAERTGGSVSTLTIQRTQQEDSAVYLCASSSGLSGVQYFGPGTRLLVL.

This chain links TRBV28 with TRBJ2-5; D is uncertain. CDR3 size: 16 residues. Trimming took off 2 bases at V and 2 bases at J, with 15 bases between the two ends. The germline gives CDR1 MDHEN, CDR2 SYDVKM. CDR3: CASSLTPIDSQETQYF. In nucleotides, the CDR3 is TGTGCCAGCAGTTTAACCCCAATCGACTCTCAAGAGACCCAGTACTTC.

The CDR3 loop is CASSLERPPAQGEQYF. The CDR3, as DNA: TGTGCCAGCAGCTTAGAGCGTCCGCCGGCCCAGGGCGAGCAGTACTTC. The V gene is TRBV11-2, the J gene TRBJ2-7; weak D call: TRBD1 (5 bases). The V gene lost 0 bases and the J gene lost 6 bases, with 18 bases spanning the gap. The CDR3 runs to 16 residues. CDR1 is SGHAT and CDR2 is FQNNGV in the germline V gene.

This clone came up a few times. The CDR3 DNA is TGTGCCAGTAGTATAGGTGGGGAGACCTACGAGCAGTACTTC. Translated: CASSIGGETYEQYF. The gene calls are TRBV19 and TRBJ2-7; D is perhaps TRBD2 (5 bases). CDR1 LNHDA and CDR2 SQIVND come from the germline V gene (reference sequence). This CDR3 contains 14 residues. The V and J ends lost 1 base and 2 bases respectively, with 9 bases between them.

The rearrangement uses TRBV28 and TRBJ2-7, with D possibly matching TRBD2 (6 bases). CDR3 size: 14 residues. Trimming shortened V by 6 bases and J by 3 bases, and 15 bases separated the two germline ends. From germline, CDR1 is MDHEN and CDR2 SYDVKM. CDR3 nucleotide sequence: TGTGCCAGCAGCCCGATTGGCGGGAACTACGAGCAGTACTTC. This gives the protein CASSPIGGNYEQYF.

J is TRBJ2-1 and V is TRBV7-9; tentative D call: TRBD2 (6 bases). V was pared by 5 bases and J by 4 bases, with 24 bases between. This CDR3 contains 18 residues. Germline CDR1 reads SEHNR; CDR2 reads FQNEAQ (reference sequence). This CDR3 reads CASSPPEGLYLSYNEQFF. CDR3 DNA sequence: TGTGCCAGCAGCCCACCGGAGGGCCTTTACCTATCTTACAATGAGCAGTTCTTC.

This chain's CDR3 is CASRSASRPQHF. The CDR3 region has the DNA TGTGCCAGCAGGAGCGCAAGCAGGCCCCAGCATTTT. The chain carries TRBV28 and TRBJ1-5; D gene uncertain. Germline lookup yields CDR1 MDHEN and CDR2 SYDVKM. Trimming stripped 6 bases from V and 9 bases from J, with 12 bases between. The CDR3 spans 12 residues.

The chain combines TRBV7-9 with TRBJ1-5; tentatively, D is TRBD1 (5 bases). Germline lookup yields CDR1 SEHNR and CDR2 FQNEAQ (reference sequence). The CDR3 extends over 19 amino acids. The V gene lost 5 bases and the J gene lost 6 bases, with 29 bases spanning the gap. The CDR3 nucleotides read TGTGCCAGCAGCGGCCGGGGGTCAACTCGCGGTGGTGAGGGTCAGCCCCAGCATTTT. Encoded protein: CASSGRGSTRGGEGQPQHF.

This clone occurred once. The chain uses TRBV5-6 and TRBJ1-5; D might be TRBD1 (5 bases). Trimming took off 4 bases at V and 3 bases at J, with 11 bases between the two ends. Germline V gene lookup returns CDR1 SGHDT and CDR2 YYEEEE. The CDR3 covers 14 residues. As DNA, the CDR3 is TGTGCCAGCAGCGTAGGGGATATCAATCAGCCCCAGCATTTT. Residues: CASSVGDINQPQHF.